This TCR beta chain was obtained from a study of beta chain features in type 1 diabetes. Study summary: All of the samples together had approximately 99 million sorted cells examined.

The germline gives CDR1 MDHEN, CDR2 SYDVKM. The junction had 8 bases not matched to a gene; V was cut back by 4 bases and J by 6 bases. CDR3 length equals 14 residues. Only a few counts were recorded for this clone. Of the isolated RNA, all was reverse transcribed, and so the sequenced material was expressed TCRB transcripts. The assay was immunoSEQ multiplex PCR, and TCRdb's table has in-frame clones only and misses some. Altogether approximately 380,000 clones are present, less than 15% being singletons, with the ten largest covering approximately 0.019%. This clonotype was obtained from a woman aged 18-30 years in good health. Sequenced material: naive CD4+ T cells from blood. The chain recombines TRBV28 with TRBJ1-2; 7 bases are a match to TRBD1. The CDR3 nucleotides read TGTGCCAGCAGTTCGGGACAGAAGGAAAATGGCTACACCTTC. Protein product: CASSSGQKENGYTF.